The entry below describes one T cell receptor (beta chain). Its antigen is still unknown. TCRdb reprocessed the reads via MiXCR and lists one record per CDR3 protein. Among around 900,000 distinct CDR3 sequences listed, 25% to 40% were seen once. The data belong to a study of T cell repertoires in cytomegalovirus infection. V shed 7 bases and J shed 5 bases, with 12 bases lying between them. The germline gives CDR1 LNHDA, CDR2 SQIVND (reference sequence). The CDR3 is 13 residues long. This sequence originates from a human donor in good health (CMV status not recorded). Some clones in this sample may be carry-over from other donors' samples. The input for sequencing was cultured CD8+ T cells from PBMCs, taken from culture after CMV antigen stimulation. The chain links TRBV19 to TRBJ1-5; D remains ambiguous. The CDR3 DNA is TGTGCCAGTACCGGCAGCGGTTATCAGCCCCAGCATTTT. It codes for CASTGSGYQPQHF.